This is a list of T cell receptor beta chains from one sample in a study of cytomegalovirus exposure and HLA in healthy donors. Measured with immunoSEQ multiplex PCR; TCRdb has only the in-frame clones, and not every one. This table holds some 180,000 clones, around 82% found once. Sequenced sample: PBMCs. The receptor set was obtained from a woman in her twenties or thirties in good health and CMV-seropositive. Both conserved end residues are part of each CDR3. A D gene is named only where the DNA matches it firmly. Size is omitted from some rows. Given values are once, few, many or a class for expanded clones.

v_gene	j_gene	d_gene	abundance	CDR3aa	CDR3nt
TRBV7-8	TRBJ1-4	.	.	CASSIQGLAIEKLFF	TGTGCCAGCAGCATACAGGGATTAGCTATTGAAAAACTGTTTTTT
TRBV18	TRBJ1-2	TRBD1	once	CASSPPTGQGFFNYGYTF	TGTGCCAGCTCACCACCTACGGGACAGGGGTTCTTCAACTATGGCTACACCTTC
TRBV4-3	TRBJ2-7	TRBD2	.	CASSPKAGASYEQYF	TGCGCCAGCAGCCCAAAAGCGGGGGCGTCCTACGAGCAGTACTTC
TRBV19	TRBJ1-4	TRBD1	.	CASTRLQTGESEKLFF	TGTGCCAGTACTCGTTTGCAGACAGGGGAGAGTGAAAAACTGTTTTTT
TRBV6-5	TRBJ1-4	.	.	CASSYSTAPGGEKLFF	TGTGCCAGCAGTTACTCGACGGCACCCGGGGGGGAAAAACTGTTTTTT
TRBV5-1	TRBJ2-1	.	.	CASSLGGQDYNEQFF	TGCGCCAGCAGCTTGGGGGGCCAGGACTACAATGAGCAGTTCTTC
TRBV6-5	TRBJ1-2	.	few	CASKVGGVSYGYTF	TGTGCCAGCAAGGTTGGGGGCGTCAGCTATGGCTACACCTTC
TRBV28	TRBJ1-2	TRBD1	.	CASSFQGAAYGYTF	TGTGCCAGCAGTTTCCAGGGGGCCGCCTATGGCTACACCTTC
TRBV6-1	TRBJ2-4	TRBD1	.	CASSGGTVNIQYF	TGTGCCAGCAGTGGGGGGACAGTGAACATTCAGTACTTC
TRBV2	TRBJ1-5	.	once	CASSWTRGGNQPQHF	TGTGCCAGCAGTTGGACTAGGGGGGGCAATCAGCCCCAGCATTTT
TRBV4-3	TRBJ1-6	.	few	CASSQEPRSSYNSPLHF	TGCGCCAGCAGCCAAGAACCGCGAAGCTCCTATAATTCACCCCTCCACTTT
TRBV5-1	TRBJ2-3	TRBD1	.	CASSSRQGRVLSTQYF	TGCGCCAGCAGCTCCAGACAGGGACGGGTACTTAGTACGCAGTATTTT
TRBV6-5	TRBJ2-1	.	.	CASSYGGSHNEQFF	TGTGCCAGCAGTTACGGCGGGTCCCACAATGAGCAGTTCTTC
TRBV5-1	TRBJ2-7	.	once	CASSSGPDIPSYEQYF	TGCGCCAGCAGCTCTGGTCCGGACATCCCCTCCTACGAGCAGTACTTC
TRBV11-3	TRBJ1-1	TRBD1	.	CASGTGAVNTEAFF	TGTGCCAGCGGCACAGGGGCGGTGAACACTGAAGCTTTCTTT
TRBV10-1	TRBJ2-3	TRBD2	.	CASSPGGGDGTDTQYF	TGCGCCAGCAGCCCGGGCGGGGGGGACGGCACAGATACGCAGTATTTT
TRBV27	TRBJ2-7	.	.	CASSLSSGGIYEQYF	TGTGCCAGCAGTTTAAGCTCGGGGGGCATTTACGAGCAGTACTTC